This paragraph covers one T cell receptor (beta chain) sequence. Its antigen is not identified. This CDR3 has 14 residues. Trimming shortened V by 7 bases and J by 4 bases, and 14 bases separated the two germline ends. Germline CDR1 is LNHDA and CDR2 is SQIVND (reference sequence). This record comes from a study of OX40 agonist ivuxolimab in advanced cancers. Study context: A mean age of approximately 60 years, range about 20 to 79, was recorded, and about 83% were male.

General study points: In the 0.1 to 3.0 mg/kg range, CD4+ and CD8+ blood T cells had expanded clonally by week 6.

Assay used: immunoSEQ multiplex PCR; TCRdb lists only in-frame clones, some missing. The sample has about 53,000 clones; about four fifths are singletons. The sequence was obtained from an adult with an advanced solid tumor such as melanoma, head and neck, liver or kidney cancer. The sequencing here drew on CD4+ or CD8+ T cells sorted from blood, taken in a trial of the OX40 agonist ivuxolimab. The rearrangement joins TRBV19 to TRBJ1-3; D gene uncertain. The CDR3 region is CASINRADGNTIYF. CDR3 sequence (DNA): TGTGCCAGTATCAACCGGGCGGACGGAAACACCATATATTTT. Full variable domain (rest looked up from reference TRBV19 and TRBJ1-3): DGGITQSPKYLFRKEGQNVTLSCEQNLNHDAMYWYRQDPGQGLRLIYYSQIVNDFQKGDIAEGYSVSREKKESFPLTVTSAQKNPTAFYLCASINRADGNTIYFGEGSWLTVV.